This record concerns one T cell receptor beta chain sequence. The antigen is unknown. At one end, the junction sequence differs from germline, possibly due to a read error. This record comes from a study of Graves' ophthalmopathy and Graves' hyperthyroidism. Findings and caveats of the study: Using a 13-signature model, the authors split ophthalmopathy from stable hyperthyroidism, with 85% to 90% sensitivity and about 80% specificity. Clonotypes were expanded in thyroid at above 0.001 frequency, and most also appeared in blood.

Clinicians diagnosed using symptoms, serum thyroxine, TRAb, thyroid ultrasound and orbital computed tomography. The PBMCs were taken from under 12 ml of fresh peripheral blood. Per germline, CDR1 SGHTA and CDR2 FQGNSA. The CDR3 sequence is 14 residues long. The authors amplified TCR beta CDR3 regions from RNA transcripts. Scientists carried out first-round RT-PCR using HTBI primers and then a second-round multiplex PCR. TCRdb reprocessed the multiplex PCR reads via MiXCR and lists one record per CDR3 protein. The table has more than 550,000 distinct CDR3 sequences, roughly two fifths seen once. This receptor was identified in an adult man with Graves' ophthalmopathy. The chain joins TRBV7-2 to TRBJ1-1, with TRBD1 matching over 7 bases. The sequenced material came from peripheral blood. In DNA, the CDR3 is TGCGCCAGCAGCCAAGCTCAGGGGGGAACTGAAGCTTTCTTT. Amino acids: CASSQAQGGTEAFF.